The 16 T cell receptor beta chains in this list originate from one sample, sequenced in a study of regulatory T cells in long-lasting Graves disease. The time point denotes: newly diagnosed GD, antithyroid drugs for less than 3 months. After RNA was extracted from PBMCs, the TCR library was made from it. Libraries of TCR beta came from iRepertoire HTBI primers plus Arm-PCR of CDR3 regions. A single record per CDR3 protein comes from TCRdb applying MiXCR to the multiplex PCR reads. In the table there are 350,000 to 400,000 distinct CDR3 sequences, 15% to 19% of which are singletons. This sample comprised peripheral blood mononuclear cells (PBMCs), obtained at new diagnosis, from a patient treated with antithyroid drugs. These TCRs come from a female donor with Graves disease.

This clonotype was counted ten times or more. The chain has TRBV6-1 and TRBJ2-3; 15 bases are shared with TRBD2. Germline assignment: CDR1 MNHNS and CDR2 SASEGT. The V segment lost 6 bases and the J segment 5 bases; nucleotides outside the gene matches: 12. There are 18 residues in the CDR3. CDR3 DNA: TGTGCCAGCAGATCACCTGGACTAGCGGGGGGGCCCGGAGATACGCAGTATTTT. The encoded protein is CASRSPGLAGGPGDTQYF.

The gene calls are TRBV3-1 and TRBJ1-3; D is ambiguous. Germline loops: CDR1 LGHDT, CDR2 YNNKEL (reference sequence). V was cut by 2 bases and J by 2 bases, with 10 bases left in between. CDR3 size: 15 residues. CDR3 nucleotides: TGTGCCAGCAGCCAATCCCCGACGACTGGAAACACCATATATTTT. Translation: CASSQSPTTGNTIYF.

Ten or more counts support this clonotype. The chain couples TRBV2 to TRBJ2-5, with TRBD2 matching 13 bases. The CDR3 runs 18 residues. V lost 7 bases and J lost 4; bases outside the gene matches: 15. The germline V gene has CDR1 SNHLY and CDR2 FYNNEI. CDR3 in DNA: TGTGCCAGCACTACGGGACTAGCGGGGAGAAAAGGGGGAGAGACCCAGTACTTC. Amino acids: CASTTGLAGRKGGETQYF.

This clonotype occurred many times. The CDR3 loop is CATSAGSDHTGELFF. The CDR3 region has the DNA TGTGCCACCAGTGCGGGTAGCGATCACACCGGGGAGCTGTTTTTT. The chain links TRBV24-1 to TRBJ2-2, with D perhaps TRBD2 (5 bases). Germline assignment: CDR1 KGHDR and CDR2 SFDVKD. V was pared by 5 bases and J by 3 bases, with 12 bases between. This CDR3 contains 15 residues.

There are many counts of this clonotype. This chain connects TRBV5-1 to TRBJ2-1; D call uncertain. V was shortened by 4 bases and J by 7 bases, with 12 bases between the two germline ends. The CDR3 is made up of 13 amino acids. CDR1 SGHRS and CDR2 YFSETQ come from the germline V gene. DNA of the CDR3: TGCGCCAGCAGCGTGGACGGATTTAATGAGCAGTTCTTC. Translating gives CASSVDGFNEQFF.

This clonotype has a handful of counts. The chain recombines TRBV20-1 with TRBJ2-2; the match to TRBD2 covers 7 bases. J lost 3 bases, V lost 2 bases, and 3 bases had no gene match. This CDR3 is 14 amino acids long. Germline V gene data show CDR1 as DFQATT and CDR2 as SNEGSKA (reference sequence). The CDR3, as DNA: TGCAGTGCTAGACTAGCGGTCGACACCGGGGAGCTGTTTTTT. This encodes CSARLAVDTGELFF.

The rearrangement uses TRBV19 and TRBJ1-1, with no clear D. Trimming stripped 3 bases from V and 2 bases from J, with 13 bases between. The CDR3 spans 15 residues. Germline values: CDR1 LNHDA, CDR2 SQIVND (reference sequence). The CDR3 loop is CASSISRGSNTEAFF. In DNA, the CDR3 is TGTGCCAGTAGTATCAGTCGGGGTTCCAACACTGAAGCTTTCTTT.

This clonotype was seen a single time. The rearrangement uses TRBV19 and TRBJ2-1; D is undetermined. Trimming took off 3 bases at V and 4 bases at J, with 7 bases between the two ends. Germline V gene data show CDR1 as LNHDA and CDR2 as SQIVND (reference sequence). This CDR3 contains 13 residues. The CDR3 here is CASSIGQYNEQFF. In nucleotides, the CDR3 is TGTGCCAGTAGTATTGGTCAGTACAATGAGCAGTTCTTC. Full variable domain (outside the CDR3, taken from reference TRBV19 and TRBJ2-1): DGGITQSPKYLFRKEGQNVTLSCEQNLNHDAMYWYRQDPGQGLRLIYYSQIVNDFQKGDIAEGYSVSREKKESFPLTVTSAQKNPTAFYLCASSIGQYNEQFFGPGTRLTVL.

This clonotype was counted ten times or more. The rearrangement uses TRBV6-1 and TRBJ2-3; D unclear. CDR1 is MNHNS and CDR2 is SASEGT in the germline V gene. The CDR3 loop spans 12 amino acids. Trimming removed 7 bases at V and 4 bases at J, with 9 bases between. The CDR3 protein is CASNVGADTQYF. CDR3 DNA: TGTGCCAGCAACGTGGGCGCAGATACGCAGTATTTT.

This clonotype showed up many times. The V gene is TRBV18, the J gene TRBJ1-1; no definite D call. The CDR3 contains 13 residues. Trimming took off 5 bases at V and 3 bases at J, with 10 bases between the two ends. Germline assignment: CDR1 KGHSH and CDR2 LQKENI. The CDR3 sequence is CASSMGSDTEAFF. In DNA, the CDR3 is TGTGCCAGCTCAATGGGTAGCGACACTGAAGCTTTCTTT. Full variable domain (missing parts from reference TRBV18 and TRBJ1-1): NAGVMQNPRHLVRRRGQEARLRCSPMKGHSHVYWYRQLPEEGLKFMVYLQKENIIDESGMPKERFSAEFPKEGPSILRIQQVVRGDSAAYFCASSMGSDTEAFFGQGTRLTVV.

This chain uses TRBV9 with TRBJ2-3, with D possibly matching TRBD2 (6 bases). This CDR3 contains 17 residues. Germline CDR1 reads SGDLS; CDR2 reads YYNGEE. The ends were cut back, 3 bases at V and 0 bases at J, with 17 bases in the middle. The CDR3 DNA follows: TGTGCCAGCAGCGGCGCTGTGGCTAGCGATAGCACAGATACGCAGTATTTT. Protein sequence: CASSGAVASDSTDTQYF.

This clonotype was observed at least ten times. The V and J genes are TRBV12-3 or TRBV12-4 and TRBJ1-1; no definite D call. CDR3 length: 13 amino acids. V lost 3 bases and J 5 bases, leaving 10 bases between the germline ends. The CDR3 reads CASSFGRRTEAFF. The CDR3 coding sequence is TGTGCCAGCAGTTTTGGACGAAGGACTGAAGCTTTCTTT.

This clonotype was seen a few times. The chain has TRBV20-1 and TRBJ2-2; D is ambiguous. The CDR3 extends over 12 amino acids. Trimming removed 5 bases at V and 1 base at J, with 5 bases between. From germline, CDR1 is DFQATT and CDR2 SNEGSKA (reference sequence). As DNA, the CDR3 is TGCAGTGCTGGTAGGAACACCGGGGAGCTGTTTTTT. It codes for CSAGRNTGELFF.

This clonotype was seen ten or more times. The chain links TRBV6-1 to TRBJ2-5; 12 positions match TRBD1. This CDR3 has 14 amino acids. Trimming took 5 bases from V and 6 from J; bases not matched to a gene: 4. Looked up from germline, CDR1 is MNHNS and CDR2 is SASEGT. The CDR3: CASSPGQGAKTQYF. The CDR3 bases are TGTGCCAGCAGTCCGGGACAGGGGGCGAAGACCCAGTACTTC.

This clonotype was observed many times. The chain couples TRBV27 to TRBJ2-3, with D possibly matching TRBD1 (6 bases). Trimming stripped 4 bases from V and 8 bases from J, with 10 bases between. The CDR3 is 12 amino acids. Germline V gives CDR1 MNHEY, CDR2 SMNVEV (reference sequence). The CDR3 DNA sequence: TGTGCCAGCAGTTACACAGGGAGTACGCAGTATTTT. Translated: CASSYTGSTQYF.

This clonotype was seen more than once but under ten times. The V call is TRBV25-1, the J call TRBJ1-1, with D unresolved. The CDR3 spans 14 residues. V gave up 3 bases and J gave up 6 bases, with 14 bases separating them. The germline CDR1 and CDR2 sequences are MGHDK and SYGVNS. The CDR3 region is CASSDPGGPAEAFF. CDR3 DNA sequence: TGTGCCAGCAGTGACCCGGGAGGGCCCGCTGAAGCTTTCTTT.